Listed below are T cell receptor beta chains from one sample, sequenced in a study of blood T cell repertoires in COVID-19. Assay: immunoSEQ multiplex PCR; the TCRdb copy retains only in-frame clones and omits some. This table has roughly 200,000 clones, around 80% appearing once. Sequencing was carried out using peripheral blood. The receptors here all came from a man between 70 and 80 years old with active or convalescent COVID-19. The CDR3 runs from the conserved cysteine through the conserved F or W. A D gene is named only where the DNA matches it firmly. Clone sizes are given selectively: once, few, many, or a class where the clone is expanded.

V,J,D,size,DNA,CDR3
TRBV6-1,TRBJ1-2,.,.,TGTGCCAGCAGTGAGGACAATAACTATGGCTACACCTTC,CASSEDNNYGYTF
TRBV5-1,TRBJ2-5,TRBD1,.,TGCGCCAGCAGCGCCGGGACAGGGGGCTGGGAGACCCAGTACTTC,CASSAGTGGWETQYF
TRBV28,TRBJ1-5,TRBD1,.,TGTGCCAGCACCGAGGGACAGGGGGCGTTGAAGCCCCAGCATTTT,CASTEGQGALKPQHF
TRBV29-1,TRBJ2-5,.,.,TGCAGCGTTGGAAACATCCAAGAGACCCAGTACTTC,CSVGNIQETQYF
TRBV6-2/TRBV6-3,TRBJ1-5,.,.,TGTGCCAGCAGTTGGGCCGATTGGAATCAGCCCCAGCATTTT,CASSWADWNQPQHF
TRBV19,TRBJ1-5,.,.,TGTGCCAGTCACAGGGCGGGGGGTCAGCCCCAGCATTTT,CASHRAGGQPQHF
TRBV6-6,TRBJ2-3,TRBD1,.,TGTGCCATTAGACAGGGCGCAGATACGCAGTATTTT,CAIRQGADTQYF
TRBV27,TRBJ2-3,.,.,TGTGCCAGCAGGCCAACTAGCACAGATACGCAGTATTTT,CASRPTSTDTQYF
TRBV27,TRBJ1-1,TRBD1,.,TGTGCCAGCAGTTTCCCCTCCAACAGACAGGGGGCGGACACTGAAGCTTTCTTT,CASSFPSNRQGADTEAFF
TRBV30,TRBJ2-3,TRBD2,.,TGTGCCTGGAGTGTACTCTTCGGGACTAGCGGATTAGATACGCAGTATTTT,CAWSVLFGTSGLDTQYF
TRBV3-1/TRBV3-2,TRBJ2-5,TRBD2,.,TGTGCCAGCAGCCAAGAAGGACTAGCGGGAGCCGGAAAGACCCAGTACTTC,CASSQEGLAGAGKTQYF
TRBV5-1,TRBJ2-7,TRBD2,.,TGCGCCAGCAGCCCGGGGACTAGCAACGAGCAGTACTTC,CASSPGTSNEQYF
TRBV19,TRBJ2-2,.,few,TGTGCCAGTAGTTGGGGCGAGAGCACCGGGGAGCTGTTTTTT,CASSWGESTGELFF
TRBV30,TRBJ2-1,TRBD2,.,TGTGCCTGGGAGGGAGGGTTCTCCGAGGAGCAGTTCTTC,CAWEGGFSEEQFF
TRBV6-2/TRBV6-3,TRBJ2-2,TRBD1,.,TGTGCCAGCAGTACCACCCTCGACAGGGTCGGAACCGGGGAGCTGTTTTTT,CASSTTLDRVGTGELFF
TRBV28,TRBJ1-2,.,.,TGTGCCAGCAGTTTATCGGGGGGGATCTACACCTTC,CASSLSGGIYTF